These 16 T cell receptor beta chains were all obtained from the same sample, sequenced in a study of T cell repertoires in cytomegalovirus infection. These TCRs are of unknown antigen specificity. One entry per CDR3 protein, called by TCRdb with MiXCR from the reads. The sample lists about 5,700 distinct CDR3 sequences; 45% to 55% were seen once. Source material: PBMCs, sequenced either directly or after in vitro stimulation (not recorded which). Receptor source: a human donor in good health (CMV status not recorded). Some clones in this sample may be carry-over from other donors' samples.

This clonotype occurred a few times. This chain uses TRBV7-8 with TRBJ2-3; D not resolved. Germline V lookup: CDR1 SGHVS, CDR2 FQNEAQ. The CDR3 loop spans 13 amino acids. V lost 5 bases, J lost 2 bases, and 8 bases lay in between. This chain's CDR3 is CASSPLSTDTQYF. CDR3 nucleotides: TGTGCCAGCAGCCCCCTTTCCACAGATACGCAGTATTTT.

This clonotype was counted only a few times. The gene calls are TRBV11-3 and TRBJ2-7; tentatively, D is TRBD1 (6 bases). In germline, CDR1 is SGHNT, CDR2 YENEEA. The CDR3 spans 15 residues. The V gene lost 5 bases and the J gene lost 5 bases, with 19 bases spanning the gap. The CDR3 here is CASSGWDTPGDEQYF. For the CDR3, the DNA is TGTGCCAGCAGCGGATGGGACACCCCTGGCGACGAGCAGTACTTC.

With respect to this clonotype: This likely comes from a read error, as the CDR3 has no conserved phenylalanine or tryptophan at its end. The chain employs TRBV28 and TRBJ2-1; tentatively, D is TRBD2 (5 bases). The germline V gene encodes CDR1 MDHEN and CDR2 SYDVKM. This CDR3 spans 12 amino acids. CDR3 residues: CYSSFYLADQFV. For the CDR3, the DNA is TGTTACAGCAGTTTTTACCTAGCTGATCAGTTCGTC.

CDR3 in amino acids: CASTTQGAVTGELFF. In nucleotides, the CDR3 is TGTGCCAGCACCACTCAGGGGGCGGTCACCGGGGAGCTGTTTTTT. The V gene is TRBV12-3 or TRBV12-4, the J gene TRBJ2-2, with 8 bases matching TRBD1. CDR3 length: 15 residues. V lost 7 bases to trimming and J lost 4 bases; unmatched junction nucleotides: 8.

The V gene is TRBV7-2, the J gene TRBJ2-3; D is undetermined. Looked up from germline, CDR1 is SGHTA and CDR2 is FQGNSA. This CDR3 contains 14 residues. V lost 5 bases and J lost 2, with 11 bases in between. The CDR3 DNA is TGTGCCAGCAGCATTCGGACGCTCACAGATACGCAGTATTTT. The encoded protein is CASSIRTLTDTQYF.

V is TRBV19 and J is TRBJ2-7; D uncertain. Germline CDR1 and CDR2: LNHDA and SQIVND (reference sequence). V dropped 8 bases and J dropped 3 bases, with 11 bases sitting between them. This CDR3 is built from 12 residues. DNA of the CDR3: TGTGCCAGTTCCCAGGCCGACTACGAGCAGTACTTC. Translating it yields CASSQADYEQYF.

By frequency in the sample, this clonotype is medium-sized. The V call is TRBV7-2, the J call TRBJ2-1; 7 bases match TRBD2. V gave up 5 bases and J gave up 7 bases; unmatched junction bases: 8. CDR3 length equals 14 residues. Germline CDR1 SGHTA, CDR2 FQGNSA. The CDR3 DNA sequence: TGTGCCAGCAGCCAGGCGGGAGTACGGAATGAGCAGTTCTTC. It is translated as CASSQAGVRNEQFF.

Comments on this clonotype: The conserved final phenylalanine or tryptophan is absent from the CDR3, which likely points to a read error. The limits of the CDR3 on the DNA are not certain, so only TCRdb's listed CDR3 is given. The CDR3 here is CASSFYLAEKFG. The chain combines TRBV28 with TRBJ2-1; no check of the table's D call, TRBD2, against the DNA was made. The CDR3 length is 12 residues, termini included. CDR1 is MDHEN, CDR2 SYDVKM, per germline.

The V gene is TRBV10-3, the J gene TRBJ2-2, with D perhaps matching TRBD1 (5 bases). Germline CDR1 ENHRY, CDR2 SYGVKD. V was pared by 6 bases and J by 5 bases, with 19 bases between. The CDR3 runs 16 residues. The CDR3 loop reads CAISHRIFTGTGELFF. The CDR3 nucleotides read TGTGCCATCAGCCACAGGATCTTTACTGGGACCGGGGAGCTGTTTTTT.

The CDR3 is CASSQSRIRDTHDNEQFF. In DNA, the CDR3 is TGCGCCAGCAGTCAATCGAGGATCCGGGACACACACGACAATGAGCAGTTCTTC. The V gene is TRBV23-1, the J gene TRBJ2-1, with D possibly TRBD1 on 6 matching bases. TRBV23-1 is classed as an ORF, of uncertain function. V was pared by 0 bases and J by 5 bases, with 20 bases between. This CDR3 contains 18 residues.

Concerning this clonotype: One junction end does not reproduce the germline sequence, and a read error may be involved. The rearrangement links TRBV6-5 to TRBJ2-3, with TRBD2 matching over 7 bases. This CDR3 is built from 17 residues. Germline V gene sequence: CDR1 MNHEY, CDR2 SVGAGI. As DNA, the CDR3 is TGTGCCAGCAGTTACTCAGCGCTAGCGGTAGATTCAGATCCGCAGTCTTTT. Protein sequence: CASSYSALAVDSDPQSF.

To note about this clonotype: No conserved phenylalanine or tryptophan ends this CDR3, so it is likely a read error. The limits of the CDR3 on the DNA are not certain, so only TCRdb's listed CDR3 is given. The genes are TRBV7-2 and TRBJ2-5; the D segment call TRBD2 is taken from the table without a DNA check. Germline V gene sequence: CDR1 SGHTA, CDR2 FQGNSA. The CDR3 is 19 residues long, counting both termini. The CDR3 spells CASSLRGASWRPEGDTKYC.

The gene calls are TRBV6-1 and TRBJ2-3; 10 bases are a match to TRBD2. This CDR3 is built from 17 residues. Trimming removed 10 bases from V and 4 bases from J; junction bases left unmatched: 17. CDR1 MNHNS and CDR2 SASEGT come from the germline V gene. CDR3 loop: CAIMYSALAGDADTQYF. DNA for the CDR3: TGTGCCATCATGTACTCAGCGCTAGCGGGAGATGCAGATACGCAGTATTTT.

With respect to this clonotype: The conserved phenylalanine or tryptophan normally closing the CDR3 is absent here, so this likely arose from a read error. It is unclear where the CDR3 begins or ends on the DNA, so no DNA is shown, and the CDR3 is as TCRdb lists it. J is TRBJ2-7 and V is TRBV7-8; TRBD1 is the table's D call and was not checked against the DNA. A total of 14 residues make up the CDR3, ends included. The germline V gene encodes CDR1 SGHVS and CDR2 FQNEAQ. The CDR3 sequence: CASSLDTPVDEQSC.

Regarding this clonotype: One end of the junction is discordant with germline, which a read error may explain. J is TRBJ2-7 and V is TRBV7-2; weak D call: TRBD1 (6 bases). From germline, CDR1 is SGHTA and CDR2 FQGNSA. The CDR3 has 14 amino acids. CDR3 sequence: CSSVWDTPGDEPYF. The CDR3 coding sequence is TGTTCCAGCGTCTGGGACACCCCTGGCGACGAGCCGTACTTC.

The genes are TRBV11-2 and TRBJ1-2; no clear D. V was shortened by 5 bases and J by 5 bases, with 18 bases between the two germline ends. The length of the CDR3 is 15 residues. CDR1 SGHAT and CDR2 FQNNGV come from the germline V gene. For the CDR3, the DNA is TGTGCCAGCAGCCCCCTTGAGGACTGGGTTTATGGCTACACCTTC. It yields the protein CASSPLEDWVYGYTF.